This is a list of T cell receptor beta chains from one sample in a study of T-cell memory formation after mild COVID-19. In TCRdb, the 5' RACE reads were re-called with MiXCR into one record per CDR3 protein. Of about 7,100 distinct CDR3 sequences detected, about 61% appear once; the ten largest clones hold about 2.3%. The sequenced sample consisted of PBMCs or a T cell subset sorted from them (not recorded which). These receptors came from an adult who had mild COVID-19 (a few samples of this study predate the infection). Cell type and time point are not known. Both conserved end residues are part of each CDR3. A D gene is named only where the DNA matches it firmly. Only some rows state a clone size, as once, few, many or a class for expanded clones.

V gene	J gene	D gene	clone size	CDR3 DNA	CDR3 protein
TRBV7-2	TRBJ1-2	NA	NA	TGTGCCAGCAGCTCCGGAGCGTACGGCTACACCTTC	CASSSGAYGYTF
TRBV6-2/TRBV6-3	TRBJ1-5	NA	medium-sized	TGTGCCAGCAGGATGCCTCAGCATAGCAATCAGCCCCAGCATTTT	CASRMPQHSNQPQHF
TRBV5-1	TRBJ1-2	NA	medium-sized	TGCGCCAGCAGTTCCCCTATCGGCCCCGGCGGCGGCTACACCTTC	CASSSPIGPGGGYTF
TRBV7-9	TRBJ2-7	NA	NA	TGTGCCAGCAGCTTAGTCGCAGGGAGTCCGGGGGAGCAGTACTTC	CASSLVAGSPGEQYF
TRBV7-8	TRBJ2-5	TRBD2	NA	TGTGCCAGCACCGGGACTAGCGGGCAAGAGACCCAGTACTTC	CASTGTSGQETQYF
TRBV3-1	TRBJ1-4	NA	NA	TGTGCCAGCAGCCACTTATCGGGTGAAAAACTGTTTTTT	CASSHLSGEKLFF
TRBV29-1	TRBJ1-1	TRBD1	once	TGCAGCGGTCGGACAGGGGGCATGTGGAACACTGAAGCTTTCTTT	CSGRTGGMWNTEAFF
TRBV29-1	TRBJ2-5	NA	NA	TGCAGCGCGGACCCCCAAGAGACCCAGTACTTC	CSADPQETQYF
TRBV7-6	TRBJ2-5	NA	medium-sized	TGTGCCAGCAGCTTCGGGGCCTTGTACCAAGAGACCCAGTACTTC	CASSFGALYQETQYF
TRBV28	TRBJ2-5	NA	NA	TGTGCCAGCAGGGCTGCTGTACAAAGCCAAGAGACCCAGTACTTC	CASRAAVQSQETQYF
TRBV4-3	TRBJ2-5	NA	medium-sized	TGCGCCAGCAGCCAAGGGTGGTGGAGGAACCAAGAGACCCAGTACTTC	CASSQGWWRNQETQYF
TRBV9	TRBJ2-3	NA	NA	TGTGCCAGCGGGGGGACAGATACGCAGTATTTT	CASGGTDTQYF
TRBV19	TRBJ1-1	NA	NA	TGTGCCAGTAGTATAAGGGGGGTATTGAACACTGAAGCTTTCTTT	CASSIRGVLNTEAFF
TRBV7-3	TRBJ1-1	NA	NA	TGTGCCAGCAGCTTCCAGGGCCCAACTGAAGCTTTCTTT	CASSFQGPTEAFF
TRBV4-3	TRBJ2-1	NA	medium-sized	TGCGCCAGCAGCCCGTGGACCGGGACGGGTTACAATGAGCAGTTCTTC	CASSPWTGTGYNEQFF
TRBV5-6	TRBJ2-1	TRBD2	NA	TGTGCCAGCAGCAAGAGCGGGAGTTCTTACAATGAGCAGTTCTTC	CASSKSGSSYNEQFF
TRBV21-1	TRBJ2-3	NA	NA	TGTGCCAGCAGCAACTGCTCGCGGGATCTTTGGCCAGAACGGGATACGCAGTATTTT	CASSNCSRDLWPERDTQYF
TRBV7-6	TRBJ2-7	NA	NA	TGTGCCAGCAGCTTCTACGAGCAGTACTTC	CASSFYEQYF
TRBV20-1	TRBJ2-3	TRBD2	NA	TGCAGTGCTAGATTGGGGGGGGGCACAGATACGCAGTATTTT	CSARLGGGTDTQYF
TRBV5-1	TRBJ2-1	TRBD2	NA	TGCGCCAGCAGCTTGCGACTAGCTCCCAATGAGCAGTTCTTC	CASSLRLAPNEQFF
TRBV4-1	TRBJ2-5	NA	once	TGCGCCAGCAGCCACGGAAATAGCGAAGAGACCCAGTACTTC	CASSHGNSEETQYF
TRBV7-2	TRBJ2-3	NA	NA	TGTGCCAGCAGCTTGGGCACAGATTATTTCACAGATACGCAGTATTTT	CASSLGTDYFTDTQYF
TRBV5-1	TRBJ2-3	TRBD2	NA	TGCGCCAGCAAATCTAGCGGGAGGATGTCTGATACGCAGTATTTT	CASKSSGRMSDTQYF
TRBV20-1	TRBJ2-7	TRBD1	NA	TGCAGTGCTAGAGATCCGGGACAGCTCCACGAGCAGTACTTC	CSARDPGQLHEQYF
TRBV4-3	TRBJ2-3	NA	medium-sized	TGCGCCAGCAGCCAGCATAGGAGCGACGGGACAGATACGCAGTATTTT	CASSQHRSDGTDTQYF
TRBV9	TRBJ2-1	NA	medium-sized	TGTGCCAGCAGCGTAAGTGGGGACAATGAGCAGTTCTTC	CASSVSGDNEQFF
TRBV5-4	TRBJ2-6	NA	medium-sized	TGTGCCGGAACGTCTGGGGCCAACGTCCTGACTTTC	CAGTSGANVLTF
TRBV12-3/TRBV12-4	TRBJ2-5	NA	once	TGTGCCAGCAGTTCTACCGGAGACCCCCAAGAGACCCAGTACTTC	CASSSTGDPQETQYF
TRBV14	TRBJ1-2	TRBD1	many	TGTGCCAGCAGCGGGACAGGGAACTATGGCTACACCTTC	CASSGTGNYGYTF
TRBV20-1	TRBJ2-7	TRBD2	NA	TGCAGTGCGGGGAGGGTTGGGTACGAGCAGTACTTC	CSAGRVGYEQYF
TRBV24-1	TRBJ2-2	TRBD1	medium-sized	TGTGCCACCAGTGACCTCCGACAGGGAAGGGCGGGGGAGCTGTTTTTT	CATSDLRQGRAGELFF
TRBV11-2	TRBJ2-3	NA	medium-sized	TGTGCCAGCAGCTTAGGAGGTCGGTTCACAGATACGCAGTATTTT	CASSLGGRFTDTQYF
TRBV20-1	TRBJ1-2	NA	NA	TGCAGCTCAGCCGGCTACACCTTC	CSSAGYTF
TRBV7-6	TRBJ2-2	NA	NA	TGTGCCAGCAGCTCCTCGCGGACTGCTAACACCGGGGAGCTGTTTTTT	CASSSSRTANTGELFF
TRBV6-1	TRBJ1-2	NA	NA	TGTGCCTTCCGGGGCGAAGGAGGACATCGGGACTATGGCTACACCTTC	CAFRGEGGHRDYGYTF
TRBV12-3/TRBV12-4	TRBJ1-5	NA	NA	TGTGCCAGCAGTTTTGCCGATCAGCCCCAGCATTTT	CASSFADQPQHF
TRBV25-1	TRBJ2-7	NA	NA	TGTGCCAGCAGTGAATCCTCCTACGAGCAGTACTTC	CASSESSYEQYF
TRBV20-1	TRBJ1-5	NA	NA	TGCAGTGCTAGTGAAGGGGCCGTTCAGCCCCAGCATTTT	CSASEGAVQPQHF
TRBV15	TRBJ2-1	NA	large	TGTGCCACCAGCAGAGATGTCGGAAACAATGAGCAGTTCTTC	CATSRDVGNNEQFF
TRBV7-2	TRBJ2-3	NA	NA	TGTGCCAGCAGCCCCAGTCGCAGCACAGATACGCAGTATTTT	CASSPSRSTDTQYF
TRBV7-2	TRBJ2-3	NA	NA	TGTGCCAGCAGCCCCCTTGAGCGGGCCACAGATACGCAGTATTTT	CASSPLERATDTQYF
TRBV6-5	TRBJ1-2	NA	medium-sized	TGTGCCAGCAGTTACTCCGGCCTGATTCCTTATGGCTACACCTTC	CASSYSGLIPYGYTF